This paragraph reports one TCR beta chain. Repertoires were generated with immunoSEQ multiplex PCR, while TCRdb's copy carries only in-frame clones and drops some. Of roughly 90,000 clones listed, 82% were seen once; the top ten hold about 9.8%. The record originates from a study of control samples from healthy donors and cancer patients. The V gene's germline CDR1 is MNHEY and CDR2 SMNVEV (reference sequence). The ends were cut back, 2 bases at V and 4 bases at J, with 8 bases in the middle. CDR3 length: 13 amino acids. The receptor was derived from a woman aged 60-75 years in good health. This chain joins TRBV27 and TRBJ2-5; perhaps TRBD2 as D (6 bases). Sequencing used blood. The CDR3 sequence: CASSLMGGETQYF. The CDR3 DNA sequence: TGTGCCAGCAGTTTAATGGGGGGAGAGACCCAGTACTTC.